This T cell receptor beta chain was identified during a study of T cells in Graves' hyperthyroidism and ophthalmopathy. Uncontrolled infection, other autoimmune disease, pregnancy or lactation disqualified patients from enrolment. Isolation of PBMCs was performed on about 10 ml fresh peripheral blood. Amplification yielded TCR beta CDR3 regions, with RNA transcripts as the source. When the TCR CDR3 underwent first-round RT-PCR, the HTBI primer set was used. TCRdb independently ran MiXCR on the multiplex PCR reads; one entry per CDR3 protein. This sample carries roughly 840,000 distinct CDR3 sequences, 38% of them seen once, and the ten largest clones take roughly 8.3%. This clonotype was found many times. The antigen remains undetermined. Germline CDR1 and CDR2: SEHNR and FQNEAQ (reference sequence). The CDR3 sequence is 15 residues long. Trimming cost V 5 bases and J 0 bases, with 10 bases left between them.

Overall study results and limits: Patients with ophthalmopathy were separated from those with stable hyperthyroidism by a 13 V-J model. Prediction of ophthalmopathy progression came a median around 6 months pre-onset.

This sequence joins TRBV7-9 and TRBJ1-4; D is unclear. The sample was blood. The clonotype comes from a man aged 18 to 35 with Graves' hyperthyroidism. The chain's CDR3 is CASSRKGTTNEKLFF. Written as DNA, the CDR3 is TGTGCCAGCAGCAGGAAGGGAACAACTAATGAAAAACTGTTTTTT. The whole variable domain, remainder taken from reference TRBV7-9 and TRBJ1-4, is DTGVSQNPRHKITKRGQNVTFRCDPISEHNRLYWYRQTLGQGPEFLTYFQNEAQLEKSRLLSDRFSAERPKGSFSTLEIQRTEQGDSAMYLCASSRKGTTNEKLFFGSGTQLSVL.